This T cell receptor (beta chain) was documented in a study of technical replicates of blood from several donors. Some clones are missing from TCRdb's copy, which holds only in-frame ones; the method was immunoSEQ multiplex PCR. The profile shows 65,000 to 95,000 clones, roughly 98% of them singletons. The clonotype originates from a human donor in good health. Material: T cells isolated from PBMCs.

The CDR3 spells CASSLEVPGTAYTEAFF. CDR3 nucleotide sequence: TGTGCCAGCAGCTTAGAAGTGCCCGGGACAGCTTACACTGAAGCTTTCTTT. This sequence joins TRBV7-6 and TRBJ1-1; 7 bases line up with TRBD1. The CDR3 runs to 17 residues. CDR1 is SGHVS and CDR2 is FNYEAQ in the germline V gene. V was clipped by 1 base and J by 3 bases; unmatched bases: 11.